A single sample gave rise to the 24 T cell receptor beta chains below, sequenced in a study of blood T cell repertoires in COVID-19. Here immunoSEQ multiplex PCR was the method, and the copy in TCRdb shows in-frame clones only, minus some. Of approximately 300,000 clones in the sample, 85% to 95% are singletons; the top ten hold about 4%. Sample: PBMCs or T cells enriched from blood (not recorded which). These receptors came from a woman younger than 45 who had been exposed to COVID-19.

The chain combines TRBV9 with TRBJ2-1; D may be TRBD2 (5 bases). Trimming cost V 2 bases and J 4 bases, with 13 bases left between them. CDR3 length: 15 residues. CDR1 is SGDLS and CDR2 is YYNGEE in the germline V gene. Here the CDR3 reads CASSVGSRGYNEQFF. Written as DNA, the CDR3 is TGTGCCAGCAGCGTGGGTTCACGGGGTTACAATGAGCAGTTCTTC.

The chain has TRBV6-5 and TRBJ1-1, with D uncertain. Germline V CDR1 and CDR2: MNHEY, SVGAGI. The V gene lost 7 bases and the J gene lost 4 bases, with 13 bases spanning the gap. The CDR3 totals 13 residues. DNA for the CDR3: TGTGCCAGCACCCAGCCCGGGAGCACTGAAGCTTTCTTT. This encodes CASTQPGSTEAFF.

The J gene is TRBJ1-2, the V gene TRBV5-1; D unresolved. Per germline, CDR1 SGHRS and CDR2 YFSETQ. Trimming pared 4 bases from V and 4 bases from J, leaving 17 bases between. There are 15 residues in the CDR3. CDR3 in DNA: TGCGCCAGCAGCATGGATGGTGTGGCAGTCTATGGCTACACCTTC. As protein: CASSMDGVAVYGYTF.

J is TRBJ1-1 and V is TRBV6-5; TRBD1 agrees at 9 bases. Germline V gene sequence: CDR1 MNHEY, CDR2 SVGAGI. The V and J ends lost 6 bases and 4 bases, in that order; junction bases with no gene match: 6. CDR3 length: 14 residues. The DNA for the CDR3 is TGTGCCAGCAGCCACAGGGGGCTATTCACTGAAGCTTTCTTT. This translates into CASSHRGLFTEAFF.

The CDR3 spells CASSQGQTGGAETQYF. CDR3 DNA: TGCGCCAGCAGCCAAGGACAGACAGGGGGCGCGGAGACCCAGTACTTC. The chain combines TRBV4-1 with TRBJ2-5, with 10 bases that match TRBD1. The CDR3 runs to 16 residues. The V gene end was trimmed by 1 base and the J gene end by 5 bases; junction bases not matched to a gene: 7. The V gene's germline CDR1 is MGHRA and CDR2 YSYEKL.

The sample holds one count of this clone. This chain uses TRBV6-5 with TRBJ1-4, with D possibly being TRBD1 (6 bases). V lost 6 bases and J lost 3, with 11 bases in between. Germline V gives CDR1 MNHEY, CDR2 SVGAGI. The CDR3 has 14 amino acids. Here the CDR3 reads CASSRPGANEKLFF. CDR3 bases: TGTGCCAGCAGCCGGCCAGGGGCTAATGAAAAACTGTTTTTT.

The CDR3: CASSHRYRADTEAFF. The CDR3 bases are TGTGCCAGCAGCCATAGGTACAGGGCGGACACTGAAGCTTTCTTT. The chain joins TRBV3-1 (or the pseudogene TRBV3-2) to TRBJ1-1; weak D call: TRBD1 (6 bases). From germline, CDR1 is LGHDT and CDR2 YNNKEL (reference sequence). V was cut by 3 bases and J by 3 bases, with 14 bases left in between. The CDR3 has 15 residues.

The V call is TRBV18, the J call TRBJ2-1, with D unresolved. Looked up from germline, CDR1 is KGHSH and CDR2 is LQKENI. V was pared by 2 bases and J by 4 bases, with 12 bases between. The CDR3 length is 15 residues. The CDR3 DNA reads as TGTGCCAGCTCACCAGTCAATCCACTTTACAATGAGCAGTTCTTC. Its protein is CASSPVNPLYNEQFF.

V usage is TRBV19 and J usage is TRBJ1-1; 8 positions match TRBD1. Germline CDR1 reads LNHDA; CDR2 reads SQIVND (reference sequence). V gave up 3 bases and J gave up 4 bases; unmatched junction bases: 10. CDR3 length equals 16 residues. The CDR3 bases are TGTGCCAGTAGTATCCAGCCGAGACAGGGGATCACTGAAGCTTTCTTT. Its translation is CASSIQPRQGITEAFF.

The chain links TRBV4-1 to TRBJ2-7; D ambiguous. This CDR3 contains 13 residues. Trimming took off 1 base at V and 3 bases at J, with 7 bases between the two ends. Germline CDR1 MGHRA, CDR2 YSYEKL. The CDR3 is CASSQGPIYEQYF. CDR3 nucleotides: TGCGCCAGCAGCCAAGGGCCAATCTACGAGCAGTACTTC.

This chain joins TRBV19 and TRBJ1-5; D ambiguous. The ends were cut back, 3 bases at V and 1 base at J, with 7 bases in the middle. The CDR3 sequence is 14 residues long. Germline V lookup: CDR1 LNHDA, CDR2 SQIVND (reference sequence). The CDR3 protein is CASSMGHSNQPQHF. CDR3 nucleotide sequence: TGTGCCAGTAGTATGGGCCACAGCAATCAGCCCCAGCATTTT.

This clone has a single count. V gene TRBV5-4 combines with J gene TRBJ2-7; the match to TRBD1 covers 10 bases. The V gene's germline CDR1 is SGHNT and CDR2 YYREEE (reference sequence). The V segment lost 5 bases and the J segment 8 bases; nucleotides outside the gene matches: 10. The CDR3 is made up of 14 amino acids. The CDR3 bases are TGTGCCAGCAGTTCGGGACAGGGGATCAGAAAGCAGTACTTC. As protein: CASSSGQGIRKQYF. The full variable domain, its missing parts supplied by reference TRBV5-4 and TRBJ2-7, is ETGVTQSPTHLIKTRGQQVTLRCSSQSGHNTVSWYQQALGQGPQFIFQYYREEENGRGNFPPRFSGLQFPNYSSELNVNALELDDSALYLCASSSGQGIRKQYFGPGTRLTVT.

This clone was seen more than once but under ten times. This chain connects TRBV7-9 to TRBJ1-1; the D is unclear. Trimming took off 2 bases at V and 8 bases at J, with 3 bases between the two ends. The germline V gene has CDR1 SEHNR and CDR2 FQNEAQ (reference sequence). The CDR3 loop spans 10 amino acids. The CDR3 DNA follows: TGTGCCAGCAGCTTATTAGAAGCTTTCTTT. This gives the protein CASSLLEAFF.

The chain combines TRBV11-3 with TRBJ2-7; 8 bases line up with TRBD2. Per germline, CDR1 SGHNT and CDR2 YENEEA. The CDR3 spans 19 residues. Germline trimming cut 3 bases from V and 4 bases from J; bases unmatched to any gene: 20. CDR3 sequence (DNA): TGTGCCAGCAGCTTGGCCTCGGGGGGGAACACGAATTGGTTATACGAGCAGTACTTC. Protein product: CASSLASGGNTNWLYEQYF.

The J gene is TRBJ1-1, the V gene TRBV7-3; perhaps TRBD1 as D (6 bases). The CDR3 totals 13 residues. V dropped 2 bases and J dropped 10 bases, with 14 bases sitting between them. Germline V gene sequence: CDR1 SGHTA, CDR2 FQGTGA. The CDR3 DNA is TGTGCCAGCAGCTTACAACAACCAGGGGTAGCTTTCTTT. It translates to CASSLQQPGVAFF.

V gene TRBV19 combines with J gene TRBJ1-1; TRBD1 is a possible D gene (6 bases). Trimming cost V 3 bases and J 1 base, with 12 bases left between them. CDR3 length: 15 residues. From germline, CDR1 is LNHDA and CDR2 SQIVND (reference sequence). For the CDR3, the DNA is TGTGCCAGTAGTATTGGGGGCTTGGAGAACACTGAAGCTTTCTTT. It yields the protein CASSIGGLENTEAFF.

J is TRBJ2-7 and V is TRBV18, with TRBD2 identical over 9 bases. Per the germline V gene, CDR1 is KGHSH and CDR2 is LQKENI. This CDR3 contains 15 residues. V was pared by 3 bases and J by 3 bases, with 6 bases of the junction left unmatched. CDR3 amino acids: CASSPAGGPFYEQYF. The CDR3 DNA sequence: TGTGCCAGCTCACCGGCGGGGGGGCCCTTCTACGAGCAGTACTTC.

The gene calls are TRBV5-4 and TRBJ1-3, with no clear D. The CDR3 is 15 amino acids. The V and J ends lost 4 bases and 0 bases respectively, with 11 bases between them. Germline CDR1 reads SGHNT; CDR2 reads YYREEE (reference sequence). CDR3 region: CASSPTPSSGNTIYF. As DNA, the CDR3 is TGTGCCAGCAGCCCTACTCCGAGCTCTGGAAACACCATATATTTT.

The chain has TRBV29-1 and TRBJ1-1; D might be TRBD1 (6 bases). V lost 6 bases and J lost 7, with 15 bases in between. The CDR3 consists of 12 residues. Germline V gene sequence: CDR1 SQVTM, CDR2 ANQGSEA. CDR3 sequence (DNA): TGCAGCGTCGAGGGACACTATCTTGAAGCTTTCTTT. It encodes CSVEGHYLEAFF.

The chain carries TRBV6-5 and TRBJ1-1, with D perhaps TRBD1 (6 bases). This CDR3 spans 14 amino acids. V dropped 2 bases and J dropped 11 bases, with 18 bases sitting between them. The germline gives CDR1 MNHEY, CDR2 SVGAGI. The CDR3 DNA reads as TGTGCCAGCAGTTACACCGAACAGGGTACGCTGGCTTTCTTT. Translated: CASSYTEQGTLAFF.

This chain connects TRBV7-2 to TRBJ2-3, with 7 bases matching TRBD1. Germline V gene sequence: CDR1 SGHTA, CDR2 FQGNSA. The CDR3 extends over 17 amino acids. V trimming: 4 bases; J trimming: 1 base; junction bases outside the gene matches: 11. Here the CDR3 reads CASSSTIIGQGTDTQYF. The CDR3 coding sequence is TGTGCCAGCAGCTCTACGATTATAGGACAGGGCACAGATACGCAGTATTTT.

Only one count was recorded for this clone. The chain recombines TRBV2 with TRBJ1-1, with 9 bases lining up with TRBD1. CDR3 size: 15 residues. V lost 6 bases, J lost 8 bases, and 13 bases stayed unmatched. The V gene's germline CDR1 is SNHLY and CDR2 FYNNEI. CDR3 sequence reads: CASRLSQGARVEAFF. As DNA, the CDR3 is TGTGCCAGCAGGCTATCACAGGGGGCGCGTGTCGAAGCTTTCTTT.

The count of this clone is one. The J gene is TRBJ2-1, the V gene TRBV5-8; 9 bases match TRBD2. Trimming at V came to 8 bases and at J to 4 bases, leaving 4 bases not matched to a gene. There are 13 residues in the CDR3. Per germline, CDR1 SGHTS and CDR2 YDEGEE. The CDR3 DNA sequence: TGTGCCAGTCAGACTAGCGGTTACAATGAGCAGTTCTTC. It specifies CASQTSGYNEQFF.

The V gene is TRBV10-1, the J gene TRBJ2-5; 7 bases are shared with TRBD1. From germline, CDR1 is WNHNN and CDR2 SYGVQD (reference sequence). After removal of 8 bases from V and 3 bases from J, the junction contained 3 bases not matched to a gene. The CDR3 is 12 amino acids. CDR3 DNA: TGCGCCAGCCGACAGGGAAAAGAGACCCAGTACTTC. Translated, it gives CASRQGKETQYF.